This TCR beta chain was retrieved from a study of blood T cell repertoires in COVID-19. The wider study: Sites in the United States, Italy and Spain provided acute and convalescent COVID-19 samples. Nucleic acid was either cDNA or gDNA, and it came from T cells, B-cell-depleted T cells, or PBMCs.

Assay used: immunoSEQ multiplex PCR; TCRdb lists only in-frame clones, some missing. The profile shows about 260,000 clones, around 90% of them singletons. This clone was seen only once. After removal of 4 bases from V and 1 base from J, the junction contained 6 bases not matched to a gene. Germline CDR1 SGHNT, CDR2 YYREEE (reference sequence). The CDR3 consists of 15 residues. Sequenced: peripheral blood. The chain joins TRBV5-4 to TRBJ2-7, with 9 nucleotides matching TRBD1. The source of this sequence is a man aged 55 to 70 who had recovered from COVID-19. The CDR3 protein is CASSGLGQGSYEQYF. The DNA for the CDR3 is TGTGCCAGCAGCGGCCTGGGACAGGGATCCTACGAGCAGTACTTC.